These 8 T cell receptor beta chains were sequenced from one sample in a study of blood T cell repertoires in COVID-19. Libraries were prepared by immunoSEQ multiplex PCR; TCRdb keeps only in-frame clonotypes and omits some of them. The sample includes 250,000 to 350,000 clones, around 84% of them seen just once. Sequencing input: PBMCs or T cells enriched from blood (not recorded which). The origin of the receptors is a woman aged 18-29 years who had recovered from COVID-19.

The chain uses TRBV7-2 and TRBJ2-7, with TRBD2 matching 11 bases. The CDR3 consists of 16 residues. CDR1 and CDR2 from the germline V gene are SGHTA and FQGNSA. Germline trimming cut 1 base from V and 7 bases from J; bases unmatched to any gene: 9. The CDR3 nucleotides are TGTGCCAGCAGCTTAGAGGCTAGCGGGGGGCTCGGGGAGCAGTACTTC. Translating gives CASSLEASGGLGEQYF.

The V call is TRBV6-1, the J call TRBJ1-6; no firm D call. CDR1 and CDR2 from the germline V gene are MNHNS and SASEGT. Trimming took off 3 bases at V and 7 bases at J, with 7 bases between the two ends. The CDR3 contains 13 residues. Written as DNA, the CDR3 is TGTGCCAGCAGTGATAATTCGAATTCACCCCTCCACTTT. As protein: CASSDNSNSPLHF.

The gene calls are TRBV19 and TRBJ2-7; 7 bases agree with TRBD1. CDR1 and CDR2 from the germline V gene are LNHDA and SQIVND (reference sequence). CDR3 length equals 14 residues. V shed 5 bases, J shed 5 bases, and the junction held 9 bases outside the gene matches. CDR3 loop: CASSARQGVHEQYF. For the CDR3, the DNA is TGTGCCAGTAGTGCTCGACAGGGTGTCCACGAGCAGTACTTC.

V is TRBV5-6 and J is TRBJ2-1; 9 bases line up with TRBD2. After removal of 3 bases from V and 2 bases from J, the junction contained 9 bases not matched to a gene. This CDR3 comprises 17 residues. Looked up from germline, CDR1 is SGHDT and CDR2 is YYEEEE. The CDR3 DNA follows: TGTGCCAGCAGCTCCCTGGGGAGCGGGGGGCCCTACAATGAGCAGTTCTTC. Residues: CASSSLGSGGPYNEQFF. Based on the CDR3 plus reference TRBV5-6 and TRBJ2-1, the full variable domain is DAGVTQSPTHLIKTRGQQVTLRCSPKSGHDTVSWYQQALGQGPQFIFQYYEEEERQRGNFPDRFSGHQFPNYSSELNVNALLLGDSALYLCASSSLGSGGPYNEQFFGPGTRLTVL.

The chain couples TRBV5-1 to TRBJ1-6, with D tentatively TRBD1 (5 bases). Trimming pared 6 bases from V and 10 bases from J, leaving 17 bases between. CDR1 is SGHRS and CDR2 is YFSETQ in the germline V gene. The CDR3 has 14 residues. The CDR3 spells CASTLGGDRSPLHF. CDR3 nucleotides: TGCGCCAGCACCCTCGGAGGGGATAGGTCACCCCTCCACTTT. The variable domain in full, completed from reference TRBV5-1 and TRBJ1-6, reads KAGVTQTPRYLIKTRGQQVTLSCSPISGHRSVSWYQQTPGQGLQFLFEYFSETQRNKGNFPGRFSGRQFSNSRSEMNVSTLELGDSALYLCASTLGGDRSPLHFGNGTRLTVT.

The V call is TRBV24-1, the J call TRBJ1-1, with a tentative D call TRBD1 (6 bases). CDR1 and CDR2 (germline): KGHDR, SFDVKD. Trimming took off 5 bases at V and 2 bases at J, with 8 bases between the two ends. CDR3 length: 13 residues. DNA of the CDR3: TGTGCCACCAGTGGGACAGTCAACACTGAAGCTTTCTTT. It specifies CATSGTVNTEAFF.

The chain carries TRBV19 and TRBJ1-5, with 7 nucleotides matching TRBD1. V was pared by 4 bases and J by 3 bases, with 9 bases of the junction left unmatched. This CDR3 is 16 amino acids long. The germline V gene has CDR1 LNHDA and CDR2 SQIVND (reference sequence). CDR3 nucleotides: TGTGCCAGTAGTACCCGGACAGGCCGGCTCAATCAGCCCCAGCATTTT. Its translation: CASSTRTGRLNQPQHF.

The rearrangement uses TRBV2 and TRBJ2-3, with 9 bases matching TRBD1. Germline V gene data show CDR1 as SNHLY and CDR2 as FYNNEI. V was pared by 3 bases and J by 1 base, with 5 bases of the junction left unmatched. The CDR3 spans 16 residues. CDR3 in amino acids: CASSELTGGGTDTQYF. CDR3 nucleotides: TGTGCCAGCAGTGAGCTGACAGGGGGGGGCACAGATACGCAGTATTTT.